The clone carrying this T cell receptor (beta chain) was counted ten times or more. The sample comes from a study of T-cell reconstitution after alpha-beta-depleted transplantation in children. Germline loops: CDR1 SQVTM, CDR2 ANQGSEA. V shed 7 bases and J shed 0 bases, with 13 bases lying between them. This CDR3 region has 14 residues. Preparation of the TCRbeta library used unique molecular identifiers. TCRdb redid the calling of the PCR reads with MiXCR, one entry per CDR3 protein. Here the sample spans around 210,000 distinct CDR3 sequences, approximately 6.9% being singletons. Material: PBMCs, obtained before TCRalphabeta/CD19-depleted stem cell transplant. This TCR derives from a boy aged 2 to 10 with acute lymphoblastic leukemia, due to receive a stem cell transplant. V and J are TRBV29-1 and TRBJ2-1, with D perhaps assigned TRBD1 or TRBD2 (5 bases each). The CDR3 protein is CSARRDRSYNEQFF. The CDR3, as DNA: TGCAGCGCGCGTAGGGACCGCTCCTACAATGAGCAGTTCTTC.